The T cell receptor (beta chain) described here comes from a study of T cells after yellow fever vaccination. Study background: With SMART-Seq v4 Ultra Low Input, the fractions containing low cell numbers were prepared.

For this clonotype: As yet, its antigen is unknown.

Study outcomes and limitations: Most clones from primary vaccination resurfaced after the booster (approximately 96% CD4, more than 75% CD8).

The CDR3 contains 15 residues. CDR1 and CDR2 (germline): SGHRS, YFSETQ. Trimming at V came to 4 bases and at J to 1 base, leaving 6 bases not matched to a gene. Conversion of TCR transcripts into cDNA relied on 5'RACE template switching, which added a universal primer site and UMIs. TCRdb re-analysed the 5' RACE reads in MiXCR, keeping a single row per CDR3 protein. The table shows approximately 580,000 distinct CDR3 sequences, with about 15% occurring only once. This receptor was taken from a man between 18 and 35 years old who received the YFV17D yellow fever vaccine. V gene TRBV5-1 combines with J gene TRBJ1-1; 8 nucleotides match TRBD1. Sequences were derived from PBMCs, sampled 5 days after the first yellow fever vaccination. The CDR3 bases are TGCGCCAGCAGCATTGGACAGGGACCGAACACTGAAGCTTTCTTT. Protein sequence: CASSIGQGPNTEAFF.